What follows are 18 T cell receptor beta chains derived from one specimen sequenced in a study of blood T cell repertoires in COVID-19 (dated by TCRdb to the early 2020s). Library preparation used the immunoSEQ multiplex PCR assay. The clones in this table, taken by TCRdb from immuneACCESS, are in-frame only. Not every clone is retained; where verified, under half of the shortfall comes from an unresolved V gene, and the cause of the rest is unknown. Within this sample are about 66,000 clones, with about 86% of them counted one time only. The top ten hold more than 6.5% of the sample. Sequencing was performed on peripheral blood. These receptors came from a man aged 50-60 years with active COVID-19.

CDR3 DNA sequence: TGCGCCAGCAGCCCTGCGGGACTAGCGGGGATAGAGACCCAGTACTTC. Residues: CASSPAGLAGIETQYF. J is TRBJ2-5 and V is TRBV10-1, with 13 bases fitting TRBD2. In germline, CDR1 is WNHNN, CDR2 SYGVQD (reference sequence). The CDR3 contains 16 residues. The V gene end was trimmed by 6 bases and the J gene end by 4 bases; junction bases not matched to a gene: 8.

This clone was seen only once. The chain has TRBV7-8 and TRBJ1-2; TRBD1 agrees at 10 bases. Germline V gene data show CDR1 as SGHVS and CDR2 as FQNEAQ. V lost 3 bases and J lost 5; bases outside the gene matches: 6. This CDR3 comprises 15 residues. The DNA of the CDR3 is TGTGCCAGCAGCTTGTTGGACAGGGGGGCTTATGGCTACACCTTC. Translated, it gives CASSLLDRGAYGYTF.

This chain's CDR3 is CASSLEGGLGTEAFF. As DNA, the CDR3 is TGTGCCAGCAGCTTAGAGGGGGGGCTAGGCACTGAAGCTTTCTTT. The chain has TRBV11-2 and TRBJ1-1; maybe TRBD1 (6 bases). The CDR3 totals 15 residues. Germline V gene sequence: CDR1 SGHAT, CDR2 FQNNGV. V lost 0 bases and J 4 bases, leaving 12 bases between the germline ends.

This clone has more than one count but fewer than ten. This chain links TRBV5-1 with TRBJ1-3; 9 positions match TRBD1. The CDR3 runs to 18 residues. Looked up from germline, CDR1 is SGHRS and CDR2 is YFSETQ. The V and J ends lost 2 bases and 3 bases, in that order; junction bases with no gene match: 12. In nucleotides, the CDR3 is TGCGCCAGCAGCTTTACGACGACCGGGACAGGGTATGGAAACACCATATATTTT. Residues: CASSFTTTGTGYGNTIYF.

The chain links TRBV19 to TRBJ2-1; 14 bases are shared with TRBD2. Trimming cost V 3 bases and J 3 bases; bases outside gene matches: 7. This CDR3 spans 18 amino acids. CDR1 and CDR2 (germline): LNHDA, SQIVND (reference sequence). The CDR3 region is CASSMQTSGGALYNEQFF. The CDR3 nucleotides read TGTGCCAGTAGTATGCAGACTAGCGGGGGGGCCCTCTACAATGAGCAGTTCTTC. The full variable domain, with the rest looked up from reference TRBV19 and TRBJ2-1, is DGGITQSPKYLFRKEGQNVTLSCEQNLNHDAMYWYRQDPGQGLRLIYYSQIVNDFQKGDIAEGYSVSREKKESFPLTVTSAQKNPTAFYLCASSMQTSGGALYNEQFFGPGTRLTVL.

The chain recombines TRBV7-9 with TRBJ2-2; 7 bases match TRBD2. Germline trimming cut 5 bases from V and 5 bases from J; bases unmatched to any gene: 5. This CDR3 comprises 14 residues. In germline, CDR1 is SEHNR, CDR2 FQNEAQ (reference sequence). This CDR3 is CASSLLGGTGELFF. CDR3 nucleotide sequence: TGTGCCAGCAGCCTGCTGGGGGGGACCGGGGAGCTGTTTTTT.

This clone appeared once. The V and J genes are TRBV10-2 and TRBJ2-7; 7 nucleotides agree with TRBD1. Losses at the gene ends were 2 bases for V and 7 bases for J; bases not matched to a gene: 5. Germline V gene lookup returns CDR1 WSHSY and CDR2 SAAADI. This CDR3 has 13 amino acids. This CDR3 reads CASSELTGVEQYV. DNA of the CDR3: TGCGCCAGCAGTGAGCTCACAGGGGTAGAGCAGTACGTC.

The J gene is TRBJ2-2, the V gene TRBV9, with D perhaps TRBD1 (6 bases). Trimming shortened V by 4 bases and J by 0 bases, and 13 bases separated the two germline ends. Germline V CDR1 and CDR2: SGDLS, YYNGEE. This CDR3 has 16 amino acids. The CDR3 nucleotides read TGTGCCAGCAGCCCGAGGGGGAGACCGAACACCGGGGAGCTGTTTTTT. It codes for CASSPRGRPNTGELFF.

J is TRBJ1-6 and V is TRBV24-1, with D uncertain. The ends were cut back, 7 bases at V and 4 bases at J, with 13 bases in the middle. This CDR3 is 15 amino acids long. Looked up from germline, CDR1 is KGHDR and CDR2 is SFDVKD. CDR3 loop: CATSGPGEYNSPLHF. The CDR3 coding sequence is TGTGCCACCAGCGGCCCCGGGGAGTATAATTCACCCCTCCACTTT.

V is TRBV6-5 and J is TRBJ1-1; tentative D call: TRBD1 (5 bases). Germline V gene sequence: CDR1 MNHEY, CDR2 SVGAGI. Trimming stripped 0 bases from V and 1 base from J, with 12 bases between. This CDR3 contains 16 residues. This CDR3 reads CASSYSMGGGNTEAFF. CDR3 in DNA: TGTGCCAGCAGTTACTCGATGGGGGGAGGGAACACTGAAGCTTTCTTT.

This clone appeared once. The chain employs TRBV19 and TRBJ2-3, with 8 positions matching TRBD2. The CDR3 consists of 16 residues. Germline values: CDR1 LNHDA, CDR2 SQIVND (reference sequence). V lost 5 bases and J lost 3; bases outside the gene matches: 10. As DNA, the CDR3 is TGTGCCAGTAGTCCCGGGAGGGCCAGAGGGACAGATACGCAGTATTTT. It encodes CASSPGRARGTDTQYF. Supplemented by reference TRBV19 and TRBJ2-3, the full variable domain reads DGGITQSPKYLFRKEGQNVTLSCEQNLNHDAMYWYRQDPGQGLRLIYYSQIVNDFQKGDIAEGYSVSREKKESFPLTVTSAQKNPTAFYLCASSPGRARGTDTQYFGPGTRLTVL.

The chain joins TRBV7-3 to TRBJ1-3; no definite D call. Trimming removed 2 bases from V and 0 bases from J, with 11 bases in between. CDR3 length: 16 residues. From germline, CDR1 is SGHTA and CDR2 FQGTGA. CDR3 DNA: TGTGCCAGCAGCTTAGGGCCGTCGAGCTCTGGAAACACCATATATTTT. Its translation is CASSLGPSSSGNTIYF.

This rearrangement joins TRBV19 to TRBJ1-1; D uncertain. This CDR3 has 12 residues. Germline assignment: CDR1 LNHDA and CDR2 SQIVND (reference sequence). The germline V and J ends were trimmed by 3 bases and 3 bases, with 5 bases remaining between them. DNA of the CDR3: TGTGCCAGTAGTATGCGGGACACTGAAGCTTTCTTT. Encoded protein: CASSMRDTEAFF. Complete variable domain (other parts from reference TRBV19 and TRBJ1-1): DGGITQSPKYLFRKEGQNVTLSCEQNLNHDAMYWYRQDPGQGLRLIYYSQIVNDFQKGDIAEGYSVSREKKESFPLTVTSAQKNPTAFYLCASSMRDTEAFFGQGTRLTVV.

The chain uses TRBV28 and TRBJ1-5; 12 bases align to TRBD1. V was clipped by 7 bases and J by 7 bases; unmatched bases: 5. The length of the CDR3 is 14 residues. The germline gives CDR1 MDHEN, CDR2 SYDVKM. The CDR3 sequence: CASTRDRGRQPQHF. The CDR3 DNA is TGTGCCAGCACGAGGGACAGGGGGCGACAGCCCCAGCATTTT.

The chain couples TRBV5-4 to TRBJ1-4, with TRBD1 identical over 11 bases. V lost 4 bases and J lost 4; bases outside the gene matches: 3. The CDR3 is made up of 15 amino acids. CDR1 and CDR2 from the germline V gene are SGHNT and YYREEE (reference sequence). CDR3 sequence (DNA): TGTGCCAGCAGCACCGGGACAGGGGGTAATGAAAAACTGTTTTTT. This encodes CASSTGTGGNEKLFF.

The V and J genes are TRBV6-5 and TRBJ2-7, with 7 bases fitting TRBD1. Trimming cost V 8 bases and J 2 bases; bases outside gene matches: 6. Germline assignment: CDR1 MNHEY and CDR2 SVGAGI. The CDR3 loop spans 13 amino acids. CDR3 in amino acids: CASVPGGTYEQYV. CDR3 bases: TGTGCCAGCGTACCAGGGGGAACCTACGAGCAGTACGTC.

This chain uses TRBV7-6 with TRBJ2-3; D uncertain. With 2 bases removed from V and 0 bases from J, the gap between germline ends came to 6 bases. This CDR3 has 14 residues. The germline CDR1 and CDR2 sequences are SGHVS and FNYEAQ. The CDR3 sequence: CASSLSHSTDTQYF. The CDR3 coding sequence is TGTGCCAGCAGCTTATCCCATAGCACAGATACGCAGTATTTT.

The chain couples TRBV7-2 to TRBJ1-3; 7 positions agree with TRBD1. Per germline, CDR1 SGHTA and CDR2 FQGNSA. The CDR3 runs 14 residues. Unmatched junction bases numbered 6, after V lost 6 bases and J lost 4 bases. The DNA of the CDR3 is TGTGCCAGCAGACCTGGGACAGAAGGAAACACCATATATTTT. Translated: CASRPGTEGNTIYF.